The rows below give T cell receptor beta chains drawn from one sample of a study of early T cells in non-severe SARS-CoV-2 infection. TCRdb called the 5' RACE reads again in MiXCR, with one record for every CDR3 protein. Here the sample spans some 91,000 distinct CDR3 sequences, about 16% being singletons. Sequencing input: whole blood. These receptors were obtained from an adult who was a healthcare worker with PCR-confirmed SARS-CoV-2 infection or an uninfected control (not recorded which). The CDR3 runs from the conserved cysteine through the conserved F or W. The order of the fields is clone size, V gene, D gene, J gene, CDR3 DNA, CDR3 protein. The D gene is left open where the match is weak. Some rows mark clone size as missing; the rest say once, few, many or name a class of expanded clone.

>-|TRBV27|-|TRBJ2-1
TGTGCCAGCAGTTTCCGCTTTGGACTAGAGCAGTTCTTC
CASSFRFGLEQFF
>few|TRBV11-2|TRBD2|TRBJ2-2
TGTGCCAGCAACGAGCGGGAGAACACCGGGGAGCTGTTTTTT
CASNERENTGELFF
>-|TRBV29-1|TRBD1|TRBJ2-1
TGCAGCGCCAACCGGGACAGGGAAGGAAATGAGCAGTTCTTC
CSANRDREGNEQFF
>-|TRBV6-4|-|TRBJ2-3
TGTGCCAGCAGTGACGGCACAGATACGCAGTATTTT
CASSDGTDTQYF
>few|TRBV28|-|TRBJ2-4
TGTGCCAGCAGTCTCTTCGGGACTCTGAAAAACATTCAGTACTTC
CASSLFGTLKNIQYF
>-|TRBV20-1|TRBD2|TRBJ2-1
TGCAGTGCTAGGGAGACTAGCGGGAGCTATGAGCAGTTCTTC
CSARETSGSYEQFF
>-|TRBV7-8|TRBD2|TRBJ2-1
TGTGCCAGCAGCTTTGGGGATCTAGCGGGAGTTAGGGGGAGCTCCTACAATGAGCAGTTCTTC
CASSFGDLAGVRGSSYNEQFF
>many|TRBV6-6|TRBD2|TRBJ2-4
TGTGCCAGCAAACCCGGGACTAGCGGGAGGGTGGCCAAAAACATTCAGTACTTC
CASKPGTSGRVAKNIQYF
>-|TRBV9|-|TRBJ1-2
TGTGCCAGCCGCATGGGGGTACGTTGCTACACCTTC
CASRMGVRCYTF
>-|TRBV19|-|TRBJ2-7
TGTGCCAGTATTGGTGGTTGGTGGGCAGGGATCCAAAGAACGTGCTACGAGCAGTACTTC
CASIGGWWAGIQRTCYEQYF
>many|TRBV5-5|TRBD2|TRBJ2-7
TGTGCCAGCAGCGCCCGGGGGCTAGCGGGAAGCTACGAGCAGTACTTC
CASSARGLAGSYEQYF
>many|TRBV7-3|-|TRBJ2-2
TGTGCCACCTCGCCGGGCCCGTCGAGGACCGGGGAGCTGTTTTTT
CATSPGPSRTGELFF
>few|TRBV19|-|TRBJ2-1
TGTGCCAGTAGTAGTTCTGTGCACAATGAGCAGTTCTTC
CASSSSVHNEQFF
>once|TRBV14|-|TRBJ1-6
TGTGCCAGCAGCCACCGGGTGCCACCCCTCCACTTT
CASSHRVPPLHF
>-|TRBV7-3|TRBD2|TRBJ2-1
TGTGCCAGCAGCCCACCCGGACTAGCGGGAGCCCTCAATGAGCAGTTCTTC
CASSPPGLAGALNEQFF
>-|TRBV29-1|-|TRBJ2-7
TGCAGCGTTGAGGAAATCGGGGGTCGCGAGCAGTACTTC
CSVEEIGGREQYF
>few|TRBV7-9|TRBD2|TRBJ2-5
TGTGCCAGCAGCTTAAGGCCTAGCGGGAGCTATGAGACCCAGTACTTC
CASSLRPSGSYETQYF
>few|TRBV4-1|TRBD1|TRBJ1-2
TGCGCCAGCTCCCTTAATTCAGGGGGCGGGGTCGGCACCTTC
CASSLNSGGGVGTF
>few|TRBV27|TRBD1|TRBJ1-1
TGTGCCAGCAGTGACAGACAGGGACGGCTTCGGGCTTTCTTT
CASSDRQGRLRAFF
>-|TRBV18|TRBD1|TRBJ1-2
TGTGCCAGCTCAGCTGCCGGGACAGGGGCTCTCGGGCGGCGTGGCTACACCTTC
CASSAAGTGALGRRGYTF
>-|TRBV7-9|TRBD1|TRBJ2-3
TGTGCCAGCAGCCCCGTGGGTCTGCAGGGGGCATATACGCAGTATTTT
CASSPVGLQGAYTQYF
>-|TRBV21-1|-|TRBJ2-5
TGTGCCAGCAGCAAAGGAATTAGCGGGAGGGCCATAGAGACCCAGTACTTC
CASSKGISGRAIETQYF
>many|TRBV20-1|-|TRBJ2-7
TGCAGTGCTAGAGACGTAATGGGACGCGACGAGCAGTACTTC
CSARDVMGRDEQYF
>few|TRBV3-1|-|TRBJ2-7
TGTGCCAGCAGCCAAGATCTGGTAGGAAACTACGAGCAGTACTTC
CASSQDLVGNYEQYF
>few|TRBV29-1|-|TRBJ2-4
TGCAGCGTTACCCTAAGCGGGCGGGGTAACATTCAGTACTTC
CSVTLSGRGNIQYF
>-|TRBV11-2|-|TRBJ2-5
TGTGCCAGCAGCTTAGGGGCAGGTTTGAATCCGTACCAAGAGACCCAGTACTTC
CASSLGAGLNPYQETQYF
>few|TRBV27|-|TRBJ2-7
TGTGCCAGCAGTTTCATAGGCGGGGGCCCCTACGAGCAGTACTTC
CASSFIGGGPYEQYF
>few|TRBV12-3/TRBV12-4|-|TRBJ1-5
TGTGCCAGCACCCTCGACAGTTATAATCAGCCCCAGCATTTT
CASTLDSYNQPQHF
>-|TRBV4-3|-|TRBJ1-1
TGCGCCAGCAGCTCAACAGGGAACACTGAAGCTTTCTTT
CASSSTGNTEAFF
>few|TRBV4-1|-|TRBJ1-1
TGCGCCAGCAGCCTAGTAGGGACCAGCCGTGAGGTTTTCTTT
CASSLVGTSREVFF
>-|TRBV28|TRBD2|TRBJ2-7
TGTGCCAGCAGTTTCCCTGCCGGGACTAGCGGGATGTACGAGCAGTACTTC
CASSFPAGTSGMYEQYF
>few|TRBV20-1|TRBD2|TRBJ2-5
TGCAGTGCGCTACTAGCCAGCGGGAGTTTTCAAGAGACCCAGTACTTC
CSALLASGSFQETQYF
>medium-sized|TRBV5-5|TRBD2|TRBJ2-3
TGTGCCAGCAGCTTGTTCGGGACTAGCGGGAGTGCAGATACGCAGTATTTT
CASSLFGTSGSADTQYF
>-|TRBV6-2/TRBV6-3|-|TRBJ2-3
TGTGCCAGCAGTTACGAGGGACTCGCCACAGATACGCAGTATTTT
CASSYEGLATDTQYF
>-|TRBV4-2|-|TRBJ2-3
TGTGCCAGCAGCCAAGAGACCGTCACAGATACGCAGTATTTT
CASSQETVTDTQYF
>-|TRBV6-2/TRBV6-3|TRBD2|TRBJ2-5
TGTGCCAGCAGCATAGCGGGAGGGACCCAGTACTTC
CASSIAGGTQYF
>few|TRBV28|-|TRBJ1-4
TGTGCCAGCAGTCCCCGGGGGGAAAAACTGTTTTTT
CASSPRGEKLFF
>few|TRBV2|-|TRBJ2-3
TGTGCCAGCAAACCTCGGACAGACAGCACAGATACGCAGTATTTT
CASKPRTDSTDTQYF
>few|TRBV9|-|TRBJ1-4
TGTGCCAGCAGCGTAGACCCTCGGGGCGCGAAGGAAAAACTGTTTTTT
CASSVDPRGAKEKLFF